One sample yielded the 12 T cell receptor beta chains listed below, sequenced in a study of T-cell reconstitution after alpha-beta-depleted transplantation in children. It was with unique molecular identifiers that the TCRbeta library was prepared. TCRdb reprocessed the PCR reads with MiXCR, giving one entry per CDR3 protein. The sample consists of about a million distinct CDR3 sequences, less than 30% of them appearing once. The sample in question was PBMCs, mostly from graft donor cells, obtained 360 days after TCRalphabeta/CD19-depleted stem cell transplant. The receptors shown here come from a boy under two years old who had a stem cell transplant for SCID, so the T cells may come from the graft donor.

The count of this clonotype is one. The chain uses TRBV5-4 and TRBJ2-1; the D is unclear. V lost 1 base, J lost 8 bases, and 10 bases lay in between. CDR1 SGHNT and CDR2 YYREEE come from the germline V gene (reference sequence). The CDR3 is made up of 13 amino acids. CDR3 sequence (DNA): TGTGCCAGCAGCTTGCCCGGATCCCATGAGCAGTTCTTC. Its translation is CASSLPGSHEQFF.

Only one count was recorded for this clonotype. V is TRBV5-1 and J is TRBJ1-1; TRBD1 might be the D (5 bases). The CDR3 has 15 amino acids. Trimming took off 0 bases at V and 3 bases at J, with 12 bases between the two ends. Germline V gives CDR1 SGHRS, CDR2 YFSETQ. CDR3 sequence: CASSLAGVEDTEAFF. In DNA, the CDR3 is TGCGCCAGCAGCTTGGCGGGGGTTGAGGACACTGAAGCTTTCTTT. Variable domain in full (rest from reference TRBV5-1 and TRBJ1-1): KAGVTQTPRYLIKTRGQQVTLSCSPISGHRSVSWYQQTPGQGLQFLFEYFSETQRNKGNFPGRFSGRQFSNSRSEMNVSTLELGDSALYLCASSLAGVEDTEAFFGQGTRLTVV.

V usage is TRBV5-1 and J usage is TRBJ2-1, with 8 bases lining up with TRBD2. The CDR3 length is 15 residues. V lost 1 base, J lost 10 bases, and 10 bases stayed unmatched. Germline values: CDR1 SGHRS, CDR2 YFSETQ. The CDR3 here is CASSLLTGGPAEQFF. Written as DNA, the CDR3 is TGCGCCAGCAGCTTGTTAACGGGGGGGCCAGCGGAGCAGTTCTTC.

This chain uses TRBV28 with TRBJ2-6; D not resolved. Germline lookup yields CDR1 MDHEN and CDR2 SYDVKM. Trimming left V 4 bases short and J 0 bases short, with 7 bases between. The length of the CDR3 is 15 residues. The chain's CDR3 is CASSSFPSGANVLTF. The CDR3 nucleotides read TGTGCCAGCAGTTCCTTCCCCTCTGGGGCCAACGTCCTGACTTTC.

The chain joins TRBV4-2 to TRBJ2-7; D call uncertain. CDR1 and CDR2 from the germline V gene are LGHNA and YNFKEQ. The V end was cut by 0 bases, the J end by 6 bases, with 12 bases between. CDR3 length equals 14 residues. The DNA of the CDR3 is TGTGCCAGCAGCCAAGATGGAAGAGGATCCGAGCAGTACTTC. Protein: CASSQDGRGSEQYF.

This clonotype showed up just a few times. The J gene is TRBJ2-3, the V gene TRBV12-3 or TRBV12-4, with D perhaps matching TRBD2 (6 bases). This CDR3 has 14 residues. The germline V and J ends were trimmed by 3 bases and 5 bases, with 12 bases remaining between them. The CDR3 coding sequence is TGTGCCAGCAGTTTTGTGGTGGGGGGAGATACGCAGTATTTT. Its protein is CASSFVVGGDTQYF.

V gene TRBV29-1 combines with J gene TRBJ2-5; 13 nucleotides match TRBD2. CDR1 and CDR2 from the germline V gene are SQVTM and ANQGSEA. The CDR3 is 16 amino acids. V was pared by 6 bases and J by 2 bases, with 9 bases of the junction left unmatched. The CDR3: CSVPTSGGPGQETQYF. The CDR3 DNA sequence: TGCAGCGTCCCGACTAGCGGGGGGCCGGGGCAAGAGACCCAGTACTTC.

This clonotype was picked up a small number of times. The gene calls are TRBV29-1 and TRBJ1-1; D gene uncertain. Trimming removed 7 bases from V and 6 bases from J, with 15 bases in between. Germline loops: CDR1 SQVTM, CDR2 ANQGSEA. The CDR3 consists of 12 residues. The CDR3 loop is CSAARGLPEAFF. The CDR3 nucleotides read TGCAGCGCCGCCCGCGGACTTCCTGAAGCTTTCTTT.

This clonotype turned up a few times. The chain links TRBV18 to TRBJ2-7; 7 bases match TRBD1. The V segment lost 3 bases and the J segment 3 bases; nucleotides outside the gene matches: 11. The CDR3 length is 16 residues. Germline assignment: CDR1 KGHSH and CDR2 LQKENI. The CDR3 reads CASSPEGALRIYEQYF. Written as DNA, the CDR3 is TGTGCCAGCTCACCTGAGGGGGCTTTGAGGATCTACGAGCAGTACTTC.

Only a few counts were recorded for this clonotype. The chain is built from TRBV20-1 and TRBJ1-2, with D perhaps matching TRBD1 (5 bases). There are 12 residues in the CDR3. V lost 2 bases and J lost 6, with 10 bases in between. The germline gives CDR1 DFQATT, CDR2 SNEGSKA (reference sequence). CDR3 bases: TGCAGTGCTAGACAGGGAACCCATGGCTACACCTTC. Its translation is CSARQGTHGYTF.

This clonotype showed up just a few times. For the CDR3, the DNA is TGTGCCAGCAGTTTTTCAGGGATTCGCACAGATACGCAGTATTTT. It encodes CASSFSGIRTDTQYF. The rearrangement links TRBV12-3 or TRBV12-4 to TRBJ2-3; weak D call: TRBD1 (5 bases). V gave up 3 bases and J gave up 1 base, with 11 bases separating them. This CDR3 is 15 amino acids long.

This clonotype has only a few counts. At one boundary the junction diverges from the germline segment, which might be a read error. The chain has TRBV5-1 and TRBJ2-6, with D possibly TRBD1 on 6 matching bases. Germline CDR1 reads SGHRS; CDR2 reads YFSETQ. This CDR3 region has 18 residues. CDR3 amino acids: CASTLTDRTYSGANVLTF. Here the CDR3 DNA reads TGCGCCAGCACCCTGACTGACAGGACATACTCTGGTGCCAACGTCCTGACTTTC. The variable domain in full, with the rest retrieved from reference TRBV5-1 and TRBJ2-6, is KAGVTQTPRYLIKTRGQQVTLSCSPISGHRSVSWYQQTPGQGLQFLFEYFSETQRNKGNFPGRFSGRQFSNSRSEMNVSTLELGDSALYLCASTLTDRTYSGANVLTFGAGSRLTVL.